A single sample gave rise to the 29 T cell receptor beta chains below, sequenced in a study of cytomegalovirus exposure and HLA in healthy donors. The PCR employed 60 Vbeta primers together with 13 Jbeta primers. Clones were sequenced by immunoSEQ multiplex PCR, and TCRdb holds only the in-frame ones, with some missing. The repertoire includes about 150,000 clones, 80% of them detected once, and 13% to 15% sits in the top ten. The specimen sequenced was PBMCs. The receptors were sampled from a woman aged 40 to 50 in good health and CMV-seronegative.

The J gene is TRBJ2-3, the V gene TRBV5-1; TRBD1 matches at 8 bases. The germline V gene encodes CDR1 SGHRS and CDR2 YFSETQ. V shed 7 bases, J shed 6 bases, and the junction held 10 bases outside the gene matches. The CDR3 loop spans 14 amino acids. The CDR3 DNA sequence: TGCGCCAGCCGGGACAGGCAAGAGTTTGATACGCAGTATTTT. Its protein is CASRDRQEFDTQYF. The variable domain in full, completed from reference TRBV5-1 and TRBJ2-3, reads KAGVTQTPRYLIKTRGQQVTLSCSPISGHRSVSWYQQTPGQGLQFLFEYFSETQRNKGNFPGRFSGRQFSNSRSEMNVSTLELGDSALYLCASRDRQEFDTQYFGPGTRLTVL.

The V gene is TRBV9, the J gene TRBJ2-7, with D maybe TRBD2 (5 bases). Per the germline V gene, CDR1 is SGDLS and CDR2 is YYNGEE. Trimming pared 2 bases from V and 7 bases from J, leaving 13 bases between. The CDR3 covers 13 residues. CDR3 protein: CASSVDPPGEQYF. DNA for the CDR3: TGTGCCAGCAGCGTGGACCCACCGGGGGAGCAGTACTTC.

This clone was detected only once. The chain joins TRBV7-2 to TRBJ1-2; 11 nucleotides align to TRBD1. The CDR3 is 17 amino acids. CDR1 is SGHTA and CDR2 is FQGNSA in the germline V gene. Trimming took 5 bases from V and 1 from J; bases not matched to a gene: 9. CDR3 in amino acids: CASSRGGTGGNNYGYTF. CDR3 in DNA: TGTGCCAGCAGCCGGGGCGGGACAGGGGGGAATAACTATGGCTACACCTTC.

This sequence joins TRBV6-6 and TRBJ2-5; no clear D gene. Germline CDR1 and CDR2: MNHNY and SVGAGI (reference sequence). V was shortened by 0 bases and J by 0 bases, with 5 bases between the two germline ends. This CDR3 comprises 14 residues. The CDR3 region is CASSYSDNQETQYF. In DNA form, the CDR3 reads TGTGCCAGCAGTTACTCCGACAACCAAGAGACCCAGTACTTC.

This chain connects TRBV7-9 to TRBJ2-1, with a weak D call TRBD2 (5 bases). The ends were cut back, 7 bases at V and 0 bases at J, with 16 bases in the middle. CDR1 SEHNR and CDR2 FQNEAQ come from the germline V gene (reference sequence). The CDR3 runs 16 residues. The CDR3 loop is CASTKSEGFSYNEQFF. The CDR3 bases are TGTGCCAGCACCAAATCCGAGGGATTCTCCTACAATGAGCAGTTCTTC.

The V gene is TRBV7-9, the J gene TRBJ1-2; TRBD1 is a possible D gene (6 bases). Germline V lookup: CDR1 SEHNR, CDR2 FQNEAQ (reference sequence). The CDR3 loop spans 13 amino acids. Between the trimmed V and J ends, which lost 0 bases and 8 bases, there was a span of 10 bases. Written as DNA, the CDR3 is TGTGCCAGCAGCTTAGCCGGGACATCGGGCTACACCTTC. Its protein product is CASSLAGTSGYTF. Full variable domain (missing parts from reference TRBV7-9 and TRBJ1-2): DTGVSQNPRHKITKRGQNVTFRCDPISEHNRLYWYRQTLGQGPEFLTYFQNEAQLEKSRLLSDRFSAERPKGSFSTLEIQRTEQGDSAMYLCASSLAGTSGYTFGSGTRLTVV.

This clone was seen a single time. The rearrangement links TRBV11-2 to TRBJ1-3; possible D gene TRBD1, 6 bases. This CDR3 spans 16 amino acids. Germline V gives CDR1 SGHAT, CDR2 FQNNGV. The V end lost 3 bases, the J end lost 0 bases, and 12 bases lay between the germline ends. DNA for the CDR3: TGTGCCAGCAGCTTGTGGACAGCTCGCTCTGGAAACACCATATATTTT. It yields the protein CASSLWTARSGNTIYF.

This clone was found a few times. V usage is TRBV9 and J usage is TRBJ1-2; 9 bases line up with TRBD1. Germline CDR1 reads SGDLS; CDR2 reads YYNGEE. CDR3 length equals 15 residues. The V and J ends lost 3 bases and 1 base, in that order; junction bases with no gene match: 4. The CDR3: CASSGATGGNYGYTF. CDR3 sequence (DNA): TGTGCCAGCAGCGGCGCGACAGGGGGTAACTATGGCTACACCTTC.

This clone was detected a few times. The chain combines TRBV2 with TRBJ2-1, with TRBD2 matching over 11 bases. Trimming at V came to 4 bases and at J to 4 bases, leaving 3 bases not matched to a gene. The CDR3 extends over 15 amino acids. The germline V gene encodes CDR1 SNHLY and CDR2 FYNNEI. CDR3: CASSGTSGLYNEQFF. DNA for the CDR3: TGTGCCAGCAGTGGGACTAGCGGGTTGTACAATGAGCAGTTCTTC.

V is TRBV9 and J is TRBJ1-4; 7 bases map to TRBD1. Trimming removed 2 bases from V and 7 bases from J; junction bases left unmatched: 11. The CDR3 has 16 amino acids. CDR1 and CDR2 from the germline V gene are SGDLS and YYNGEE. The CDR3 region has the DNA TGTGCCAGCAGCGTGGGATGGGACAGTGTACGTGAAAAACTGTTTTTT. This codes for CASSVGWDSVREKLFF.

This chain uses TRBV6-5 with TRBJ1-6; D remains ambiguous. The germline CDR1 and CDR2 sequences are MNHEY and SVGAGI. Between the trimmed V and J ends, which lost 6 bases and 3 bases, there was a span of 12 bases. The CDR3 is made up of 15 amino acids. CDR3 sequence: CASRTQVDYNSPLHF. Here the CDR3 DNA reads TGTGCCAGCAGAACCCAGGTTGACTATAATTCACCCCTCCACTTT.

This clone turned up a few times. This chain links TRBV7-9 with TRBJ2-3; 12 bases fit TRBD1. Germline values: CDR1 SEHNR, CDR2 FQNEAQ (reference sequence). This CDR3 spans 17 amino acids. Germline trimming cut 8 bases from V and 5 bases from J; bases unmatched to any gene: 14. DNA of the CDR3: TGTGCCAGCGGGGCTTCCCGGGACAGGGGGCAGCGAGATACGCAGTATTTT. Amino acids: CASGASRDRGQRDTQYF.

The chain recombines TRBV5-1 with TRBJ2-1, with D maybe TRBD2 (5 bases). The germline CDR1 and CDR2 sequences are SGHRS and YFSETQ. This CDR3 has 14 residues. V shed 2 bases and J shed 3 bases, with 9 bases lying between them. The CDR3 reads CASSFFGGYNEQFF. CDR3 DNA sequence: TGCGCCAGCAGCTTTTTCGGAGGCTACAATGAGCAGTTCTTC.

This clone appeared once. The rearrangement joins TRBV7-3 to TRBJ2-5; D remains unclear. CDR1 is SGHTA, CDR2 FQGTGA, per germline. The CDR3 has 15 residues. The V end lost 0 bases, the J end lost 5 bases, and 13 bases lay between the germline ends. CDR3 bases: TGTGCCAGCAGCTTAACCGGCAGGCAGTGGGAGACCCAGTACTTC. Translating gives CASSLTGRQWETQYF. The full variable domain, with the rest looked up from reference TRBV7-3 and TRBJ2-5, is GAGVSQTPSNKVTEKGKYVELRCDPISGHTALYWYRQSLGQGPEFLIYFQGTGAADDSGLPNDRFFAVRPEGSVSTLKIQRTERGDSAVYLCASSLTGRQWETQYFGPGTRLLVL.

The chain joins TRBV10-3 to TRBJ2-1, with 8 bases lining up with TRBD2. With 6 bases clipped from V and 4 bases from J, the junction kept 11 bases outside the gene matches. Germline V gene lookup returns CDR1 ENHRY and CDR2 SYGVKD. The CDR3 runs to 16 residues. The CDR3 DNA is TGTGCCATCAGGGACTTGAGCGGGAGTAGGTACAATGAGCAGTTCTTC. Translation gives CAIRDLSGSRYNEQFF.

The chain recombines TRBV6-4 with TRBJ2-2; D possibly corresponds to TRBD1 (5 bases). Germline CDR1 and CDR2: MRHNA and SNTAGT. CDR3 length: 16 residues. Trimming left V 2 bases short and J 1 base short, with 11 bases between. The CDR3 DNA reads TGTGCCAGCAGTGACGTTCCCGGACAGAACACCGGGGAGCTGTTTTTT. It is translated as CASSDVPGQNTGELFF.

This chain joins TRBV5-6 and TRBJ1-1; no firm D call. Trimming removed 2 bases at V and 7 bases at J, with 12 bases between. This CDR3 comprises 13 residues. CDR1 and CDR2 (germline): SGHDT, YYEEEE. The CDR3 DNA reads TGTGCCAGCAGCTTCCCTTATTCGGGTGAAGCTTTCTTT. Its translation is CASSFPYSGEAFF.

The rearrangement uses TRBV6-5 and TRBJ2-5; no reliable D call. Germline V gene data show CDR1 as MNHEY and CDR2 as SVGAGI. Trimming stripped 7 bases from V and 2 bases from J, with 5 bases between. The CDR3 loop spans 11 amino acids. The CDR3 is CASTRQETQYF. The CDR3 DNA follows: TGTGCCAGCACGCGGCAAGAGACCCAGTACTTC.

The V call is TRBV30, the J call TRBJ2-3; 12 bases align to TRBD1. The germline V gene encodes CDR1 GTSNPN and CDR2 SVGIG (reference sequence). This CDR3 is 13 amino acids long. V shed 1 base and J 10 bases; nucleotides not matched to a gene: 3. The CDR3 bases are TGTGCCTGGAGTGGGGACAGGGGGCACGCGCAGTATTTT. This codes for CAWSGDRGHAQYF.

The chain recombines TRBV29-1 with TRBJ1-2; no firm D call. Germline CDR1 reads SQVTM; CDR2 reads ANQGSEA. Trimming took off 4 bases at V and 2 bases at J, with 8 bases between the two ends. CDR3 size: 12 residues. The CDR3 DNA sequence: TGCAGCGTTGTGGCAGTGAACTATGGCTACACCTTC. It yields the protein CSVVAVNYGYTF.

The chain links TRBV29-1 to TRBJ2-1; TRBD2 matches 16 bases. CDR1 is SQVTM and CDR2 is ANQGSEA in the germline V gene. CDR3 size: 14 residues. V dropped 4 bases and J dropped 10; count of bases not matched to a gene: 4. The CDR3 region has the DNA TGCAGCGTTGGGGGACTAGCGGGAGGGCGGGAGCAGTTCTTC. Its protein product is CSVGGLAGGREQFF.

The rearrangement joins TRBV11-3 to TRBJ1-4; 7 bases fit TRBD1. V shed 5 bases, J shed 2 bases, and the junction held 5 bases outside the gene matches. CDR1 SGHNT and CDR2 YENEEA come from the germline V gene. This CDR3 is 15 amino acids long. The CDR3 here is CASSEIQGTNEKLFF. The CDR3 region has the DNA TGTGCCAGCAGCGAAATACAGGGGACTAATGAAAAACTGTTTTTT.

Notes on this clone: One junction end does not reproduce the germline sequence, and a read error may be involved. The chain links TRBV18 to TRBJ2-6; D perhaps matches TRBD1 (5 bases). CDR1 is KGHSH, CDR2 LQKENI, per germline. The CDR3 totals 20 residues. CDR3 amino acids: CASSPLRGPLTPSGANGLTF. CDR3 nucleotide sequence: TGTGCCAGCTCACCACTCCGAGGCCCGCTAACGCCCTCTGGGGCCAACGGCCTGACTTTC.

This chain links TRBV7-6 with TRBJ1-3; 12 bases map to TRBD1. Germline trimming cut 5 bases from V and 2 bases from J; bases unmatched to any gene: 4. Germline CDR1 reads SGHVS; CDR2 reads FNYEAQ. The CDR3 is 16 residues long. The CDR3 reads CASSARDRGPGNTIYF. CDR3 in DNA: TGTGCCAGCAGCGCAAGGGACAGGGGGCCTGGAAACACCATATATTTT.

The rearrangement links TRBV6-5 to TRBJ2-7; D might be TRBD1 (5 bases). Germline V CDR1 and CDR2: MNHEY, SVGAGI. This CDR3 comprises 12 residues. The V and J ends lost 6 bases and 8 bases respectively, with 14 bases between them. Here the CDR3 DNA reads TGTGCCAGCAGACAGACAGCGTCCCAGCAGTACTTC. Protein product: CASRQTASQQYF.

The J gene is TRBJ1-5, the V gene TRBV19; D perhaps matches TRBD1 (5 bases). V shed 5 bases and J shed 5 bases, with 10 bases lying between them. The CDR3 is 13 amino acids. CDR1 and CDR2 (germline): LNHDA, SQIVND (reference sequence). Here the CDR3 DNA reads TGTGCCAGTAGTGCAACAGGTTATCAGCCCCAGCATTTT. Translating gives CASSATGYQPQHF.

The chain has TRBV19 and TRBJ2-1, with 14 nucleotides matching TRBD2. Trimming removed 4 bases from V and 5 bases from J; junction bases left unmatched: 4. The CDR3 totals 16 residues. Germline V CDR1 and CDR2: LNHDA, SQIVND (reference sequence). Here the CDR3 DNA reads TGTGCCAGTAGTAAAAGACTAGCGGGGGGGCACAATGAGCAGTTCTTC. It specifies CASSKRLAGGHNEQFF.

V gene TRBV27 combines with J gene TRBJ2-1, with TRBD2 identical over 10 bases. The germline V gene has CDR1 MNHEY and CDR2 SMNVEV (reference sequence). With V trimmed by 6 bases and J by 2 bases, 4 bases remained unmatched. There are 15 residues in the CDR3. The DNA of the CDR3 is TGTGCCAGCAGAGTAGCGGGAGGCGCCTACAATGAGCAGTTCTTC. The encoded protein is CASRVAGGAYNEQFF.

The chain uses TRBV6-1 and TRBJ1-5, with 7 bases matching TRBD1. Germline CDR1 and CDR2: MNHNS and SASEGT. The V and J ends lost 5 bases and 5 bases, in that order; junction bases with no gene match: 3. The CDR3 has 13 residues. DNA for the CDR3: TGTGCCAGCAGTACAGGGGACTATCAGCCCCAGCATTTT. Amino acid sequence: CASSTGDYQPQHF.